This passage covers 31 T cell receptor beta chains from one sample sequenced in a study of cytomegalovirus exposure and HLA in healthy donors. In the PCR, 60 Vbeta and 13 Jbeta primers were used. Sequenced by immunoSEQ multiplex PCR; TCRdb stores in-frame clones only, minus some. This sample has some 100,000 clones; 70% to 85% occur once, and the top ten carry about 1.2%. Sample: PBMCs. All receptors come from a young woman in good health and CMV-seronegative.

This chain connects TRBV7-3 to TRBJ2-5; perhaps TRBD2 as D (7 bases). Germline V gene sequence: CDR1 SGHTA, CDR2 FQGTGA. CDR3 length: 15 amino acids. Trimming removed 3 bases at V and 2 bases at J, with 13 bases between. The CDR3, as DNA: TGTGCCAGCAGCTTGGGAGGGGGAGGACAAGAGACCCAGTACTTC. It specifies CASSLGGGGQETQYF.

CDR3 nucleotide sequence: TGTGCCAGCGGGAGAGTTCCCCTCGAGCAGTACTTC. Translated: CASGRVPLEQYF. The chain links TRBV2 to TRBJ2-7, with D perhaps TRBD2 (5 bases). The CDR3 extends over 12 amino acids. The germline V gene has CDR1 SNHLY and CDR2 FYNNEI. Trimming stripped 8 bases from V and 6 bases from J, with 14 bases between.

The chain employs TRBV15 and TRBJ1-3, with D maybe TRBD1 (5 bases). Germline V lookup: CDR1 LNHNV, CDR2 YYDKDF (reference sequence). Trimming removed 7 bases from V and 0 bases from J, with 13 bases in between. The CDR3 consists of 15 residues. CDR3 DNA: TGTGCCACCAAGAGGGACTTCAGCTCTGGAAACACCATATATTTT. Protein sequence: CATKRDFSSGNTIYF.

The V and J genes are TRBV6-6 and TRBJ1-2; 7 bases line up with TRBD1. The CDR3 is 15 residues long. Unmatched junction bases numbered 7, after V lost 5 bases and J lost 1 base. The germline gives CDR1 MNHNY, CDR2 SVGAGI (reference sequence). The CDR3 sequence is CASSMPGQFNYGYTF. CDR3 coding DNA: TGTGCCAGCAGTATGCCGGGACAGTTTAACTATGGCTACACCTTC.

The chain couples TRBV18 to TRBJ2-2, with 13 bases identical to TRBD2. Trimming took 3 bases from V and 1 from J; bases not matched to a gene: 8. In germline, CDR1 is KGHSH, CDR2 LQKENI. The CDR3 length is 19 residues. DNA for the CDR3: TGTGCCAGCTCACCGTCGCGACTAGCGGGGGGAAAGAACACCGGGGAGCTGTTTTTT. It codes for CASSPSRLAGGKNTGELFF.

This rearrangement joins TRBV18 to TRBJ2-7, with 11 bases that match TRBD1. Trimming cost V 4 bases and J 4 bases; bases outside gene matches: 6. The CDR3 length is 15 residues. Germline-derived CDR1 and CDR2 are KGHSH and LQKENI. The CDR3 is CASSLPGQGVYEQYF. Here the CDR3 DNA reads TGTGCCAGCTCACTCCCGGGACAGGGGGTTTACGAGCAGTACTTC.

The chain has TRBV6-6 and TRBJ1-1, with D unresolved. V lost 2 bases to trimming and J lost 8 bases, with 12 bases between them. This CDR3 is built from 13 residues. Germline CDR1 is MNHNY and CDR2 is SVGAGI (reference sequence). The CDR3 DNA reads as TGTGCCAGCAGTTACAGAGCGCCGGAAGAAGCTTTCTTT. Its translation: CASSYRAPEEAFF.

This chain uses TRBV9 with TRBJ2-3; tentative D call: TRBD2 (6 bases). The germline V gene encodes CDR1 SGDLS and CDR2 YYNGEE. Between the trimmed V and J ends, which lost 3 bases and 4 bases, there was a span of 9 bases. This CDR3 comprises 13 residues. The CDR3 protein is CASSGDFSDTQYF. The CDR3 nucleotides read TGTGCCAGCAGCGGGGACTTCTCAGATACGCAGTATTTT.

This chain uses TRBV5-6 with TRBJ2-5; 14 nucleotides match TRBD2. The germline CDR1 and CDR2 sequences are SGHDT and YYEEEE. The CDR3 has 14 residues. Trimming removed 0 bases from V and 9 bases from J; junction bases left unmatched: 1. CDR3 in DNA: TGTGCCAGCAGCTTGGGACTAGCGGGGGGGCCCCAGTACTTC. Its protein is CASSLGLAGGPQYF.

The chain uses TRBV4-2 and TRBJ2-5; 8 nucleotides line up with TRBD1. This CDR3 contains 15 residues. V lost 0 bases to trimming and J lost 2 bases; unmatched junction nucleotides: 2. CDR1 and CDR2 from the germline V gene are LGHNA and YNFKEQ. The CDR3 loop is CASSQDWTGQETQYF. CDR3 sequence (DNA): TGTGCCAGCAGCCAAGATTGGACAGGGCAAGAGACCCAGTACTTC.

The chain joins TRBV28 to TRBJ2-4; 11 nucleotides agree with TRBD1. Losses at the gene ends were 5 bases for V and 8 bases for J; bases not matched to a gene: 2. Germline V gene lookup returns CDR1 MDHEN and CDR2 SYDVKM. There are 13 residues in the CDR3. The CDR3 coding sequence is TGTGCCAGCAGTGGGACAGGGGGGGACATTCAGTACTTC. It encodes CASSGTGGDIQYF.

The chain carries TRBV6-4 and TRBJ2-3, with 11 bases aligning to TRBD2. The CDR3 runs 17 residues. Germline V gives CDR1 MRHNA, CDR2 SNTAGT. V shed 0 bases and J 3 bases; nucleotides not matched to a gene: 5. The CDR3 spells CASSDSSGGAATDTQYF. In nucleotides, the CDR3 is TGTGCCAGCAGTGACTCTAGCGGGGGGGCCGCGACAGATACGCAGTATTTT.

This sequence joins TRBV5-1 and TRBJ2-7, with 9 bases matching TRBD1. The V gene end was trimmed by 4 bases and the J gene end by 3 bases; junction bases not matched to a gene: 8. The germline V gene encodes CDR1 SGHRS and CDR2 YFSETQ. The CDR3 is 15 amino acids. The CDR3 sequence: CASSMGPGQGYEQYF. DNA of the CDR3: TGCGCCAGCAGCATGGGACCGGGACAGGGCTACGAGCAGTACTTC.

The chain employs TRBV30 and TRBJ2-7; TRBD1 matches at 7 bases. Germline CDR1 is GTSNPN and CDR2 is SVGIG (reference sequence). The CDR3 is 15 residues long. The ends lost 4 bases at V and 6 bases at J; junction bases unmatched: 15. The CDR3 DNA is TGTGCCTGGAAAGACACCGCGACAGGGTATTTCGAGCAGTACTTC. This sequence encodes CAWKDTATGYFEQYF.

V is TRBV6-1 and J is TRBJ1-6; 9 nucleotides match TRBD1. CDR3 length: 15 residues. The junction had 4 bases not matched to a gene; V was cut back by 3 bases and J by 7 bases. In germline, CDR1 is MNHNS, CDR2 SASEGT. The CDR3 is CASSEPGQGNSPLHF. Here the CDR3 DNA reads TGTGCCAGCAGTGAGCCGGGACAGGGAAATTCACCCCTCCACTTT.

Concerning this clone: The identical CDR3 is also encoded by other nucleotide sequences in the sample. V gene TRBV4-3 combines with J gene TRBJ2-1; 11 bases align to TRBD2. Losses at the gene ends were 3 bases for V and 7 bases for J; bases not matched to a gene: 5. Germline loops: CDR1 LGHNA, CDR2 YSLEER. The CDR3 consists of 15 residues. DNA of the CDR3: TGCGCCAGCAGCCAGGGACTAGCGGAGGTAAATGAGCAGTTCTTC. This translates into CASSQGLAEVNEQFF.

The chain recombines TRBV6-6 with TRBJ1-1; D is perhaps TRBD1 (6 bases). The CDR3 covers 15 residues. From germline, CDR1 is MNHNY and CDR2 SVGAGI (reference sequence). The V gene lost 2 bases and the J gene lost 1 base, with 11 bases spanning the gap. CDR3: CASSYVRGQNTEAFF. Here the CDR3 DNA reads TGTGCCAGCAGTTACGTCCGGGGACAGAACACTGAAGCTTTCTTT.

In this sample, this clone turned up once. The chain uses TRBV28 and TRBJ2-2, with 8 bases lining up with TRBD2. Germline V gene data show CDR1 as MDHEN and CDR2 as SYDVKM. This CDR3 spans 17 amino acids. V gave up 6 bases and J gave up 6 bases; unmatched junction bases: 15. This CDR3 is CASSPTGGAASPGELFF. The CDR3 bases are TGTGCCAGCAGCCCCACCGGGGGGGCGGCTTCACCCGGGGAGCTGTTTTTT.

The chain employs TRBV4-1 and TRBJ1-2; 7 nucleotides match TRBD1. The CDR3 covers 16 residues. The ends lost 1 base at V and 4 bases at J; junction bases unmatched: 9. Germline CDR1 MGHRA, CDR2 YSYEKL. CDR3 region: CASSQVIRDSSYGYTF. The CDR3 nucleotides are TGCGCCAGCAGCCAAGTTATAAGGGACAGCTCCTATGGCTACACCTTC.

This clone was seen more than once but under ten times. The chain recombines TRBV6-1 with TRBJ2-5, with 12 bases identical to TRBD2. The CDR3 loop spans 15 amino acids. With 6 bases clipped from V and 5 bases from J, the junction kept 7 bases outside the gene matches. Looked up from germline, CDR1 is MNHNS and CDR2 is SASEGT. CDR3 DNA sequence: TGTGCCAGCAGCGGACTAGCGGGATTACACGAGACCCAGTACTTC. Amino acids: CASSGLAGLHETQYF.

The rearrangement uses TRBV9 and TRBJ2-3; 7 nucleotides agree with TRBD2. The CDR3 has 16 amino acids. V lost 3 bases, J lost 2 bases, and 9 bases stayed unmatched. Germline V lookup: CDR1 SGDLS, CDR2 YYNGEE. The chain's CDR3 is CASSARGTTSTDTQYF. The CDR3, as DNA: TGTGCCAGCAGCGCCCGGGGGACTACCTCCACAGATACGCAGTATTTT.

The rearrangement joins TRBV5-5 to TRBJ2-5; D gene ambiguous. The CDR3 loop spans 15 amino acids. The V gene lost 4 bases and the J gene lost 2 bases, with 15 bases spanning the gap. Germline CDR1 and CDR2: SGHKS and YYEKEE (reference sequence). Written as DNA, the CDR3 is TGTGCCAGCAGCGGAAGTGTTGGAGAGCAAGAGACCCAGTACTTC. Protein sequence: CASSGSVGEQETQYF.

This chain joins TRBV6-6 and TRBJ1-2; 7 nucleotides agree with TRBD1. V was pared by 8 bases and J by 5 bases, with 17 bases of the junction left unmatched. This CDR3 contains 16 residues. In germline, CDR1 is MNHNY, CDR2 SVGAGI (reference sequence). For the CDR3, the DNA is TGTGCCAGCGAGAACAGGGGAGATTGGGAAATATATGGCTACACCTTC. It yields the protein CASENRGDWEIYGYTF.

This clone was detected a few times. The chain has TRBV6-5 and TRBJ2-6; TRBD2 matches 10 bases. V was pared by 7 bases and J by 1 base, with 1 base of the junction left unmatched. Germline assignment: CDR1 MNHEY and CDR2 SVGAGI. The CDR3 length is 15 residues. This CDR3 is CASTSGGSGANVLTF. DNA of the CDR3: TGTGCCAGCACTAGCGGGGGATCTGGGGCCAACGTCCTGACTTTC.

V is TRBV5-1 and J is TRBJ1-6; no firm D call. This CDR3 contains 16 residues. Trimming left V 2 bases short and J 0 bases short, with 9 bases between. Looked up from germline, CDR1 is SGHRS and CDR2 is YFSETQ. The CDR3 sequence is CASSFADSSYNSPLHF. In DNA form, the CDR3 reads TGCGCCAGCAGCTTCGCCGATAGCTCCTATAATTCACCCCTCCACTTT.

This clone was observed once. V and J are TRBV7-8 and TRBJ2-2; TRBD1 might be the D (5 bases). This CDR3 has 16 amino acids. The germline CDR1 and CDR2 sequences are SGHVS and FQNEAQ. V dropped 0 bases and J dropped 0 bases, with 8 bases sitting between them. The CDR3 coding sequence is TGTGCCAGCAGCTTAGCCGGACACCCGAACACCGGGGAGCTGTTTTTT. Its protein product is CASSLAGHPNTGELFF.

This clone has a single count. The chain links TRBV18 to TRBJ2-7; 8 bases agree with TRBD1. V gave up 5 bases and J gave up 6 bases; unmatched junction bases: 9. The CDR3 runs to 14 residues. Germline CDR1 is KGHSH and CDR2 is LQKENI. DNA of the CDR3: TGTGCCAGCTCATCTCTCGGACAGGGTAGCGAGCAGTACTTC. Translating gives CASSSLGQGSEQYF.

This chain uses TRBV6-6 with TRBJ1-3, with TRBD1 as a possible D gene (6 bases). The V end lost 10 bases, the J end lost 2 bases, and 18 bases lay between the germline ends. This CDR3 spans 15 amino acids. CDR1 and CDR2 (germline): MNHNY, SVGAGI (reference sequence). Here the CDR3 reads CATLRGGATGNTIYF. DNA of the CDR3: TGTGCCACCCTGCGGGGGGGCGCGACTGGAAACACCATATATTTT.

The chain uses TRBV7-9 and TRBJ2-5; D is possibly TRBD1 (5 bases). This CDR3 has 15 residues. CDR1 is SEHNR, CDR2 FQNEAQ, per germline (reference sequence). Trimming cost V 0 bases and J 2 bases, with 10 bases left between them. The CDR3 reads CASSLAARAQETQYF. Written as DNA, the CDR3 is TGTGCCAGCAGCTTAGCGGCCAGGGCGCAAGAGACCCAGTACTTC.

V usage is TRBV19 and J usage is TRBJ2-7; D might be TRBD2 (5 bases). The V gene's germline CDR1 is LNHDA and CDR2 SQIVND (reference sequence). V was clipped by 1 base and J by 2 bases, with 12 bases between them. This CDR3 region has 15 residues. CDR3 loop: CASSIVGADPYEQYF. CDR3 nucleotide sequence: TGTGCCAGTAGTATAGTCGGAGCGGACCCCTACGAGCAGTACTTC.

The V call is TRBV30, the J call TRBJ2-7; a weak D match, TRBD1 (6 bases). Germline loops: CDR1 GTSNPN, CDR2 SVGIG (reference sequence). With 3 bases removed from V and 6 bases from J, the gap between germline ends came to 15 bases. The CDR3 totals 13 residues. CDR3: CAWRRGLISEQYF. In DNA, the CDR3 is TGTGCCTGGAGGAGGGGGTTAATCAGCGAGCAGTACTTC.